The clone carrying this T cell receptor (beta chain) was picked up many times. As previously described, bulk TCR libraries were made using listed TCR primers. TCRdb re-analysed the PCR reads in MiXCR, keeping a single row per CDR3 protein. The sample yields 9,500 to 15,000 distinct CDR3 sequences, about 18% seen once. Naive CD8 T cells were picked out by sorting for CD8+CD4-CCR7+CD45RA+. Per the germline V gene, CDR1 is MNHEY and CDR2 is SVGAGI. The CDR3 totals 15 residues. The V gene lost 0 bases and the J gene lost 1 base, with 10 bases spanning the gap. The sample comes from a study of molecular identifiers for immune sequencing clone quantification.

Sequenced input: naive CD8+ T cells from blood, with Jurkat cell RNA spiked in. Specified subset: FACS-sorted CD8+CD4-CCR7+CD45RA+ naive T cells. The chain carries TRBV6-5 and TRBJ2-7; the D gene is possibly TRBD1 (5 bases). The TCR comes from a human donor in good health. Some libraries in this study had Jurkat cell RNA spiked in. The CDR3 region is CASSYSLQASYEQYF. As DNA, the CDR3 is TGTGCCAGCAGTTACTCGCTACAGGCGTCCTACGAGCAGTACTTC.